This T cell receptor (beta chain) was found in a study of blood T cell repertoires in COVID-19. Produced via immunoSEQ multiplex PCR; TCRdb's table is partial and in-frame only. The data contain about 210,000 clones, 65% to 90% of them singletons. Within the 2 weeks before study entry, each person in the exposed group met a COVID-19 case. In germline, CDR1 is SGHVS, CDR2 FQNEAQ. Unmatched junction bases numbered 11, after V lost 0 bases and J lost 0 bases. The CDR3 is 19 amino acids. The sequence derives from a woman in her 30s who had been exposed to COVID-19. This sequence joins TRBV7-8 and TRBJ1-5; 7 bases line up with TRBD1. Sequenced material: PBMCs or T cells enriched from blood (not recorded which). The CDR3 DNA reads as TGTGCCAGCAGCTTAGCGCCCGCCACTCGACAGGGTAGCAATCAGCCCCAGCATTTT. This encodes CASSLAPATRQGSNQPQHF. The full variable domain, in which reference TRBV7-8 and TRBJ1-5 provide the parts outside the CDR3, is GAGVSQSPRYKVAKRGQDVALRCDPISGHVSLFWYQQALGQGPEFLTYFQNEAQLDKSGLPSDRFFAERPEGSVSTLKIQRTQQEDSAVYLCASSLAPATRQGSNQPQHFGDGTRLSIL.